This T cell receptor (beta chain) originates from a study of identical twins. General study results and limits: Models underestimated how often monozygotic twins shared out-of-frame TCR alpha.

The V and J ends lost 4 bases and 2 bases, in that order; junction bases with no gene match: 12. Germline loops: CDR1 LGHDT, CDR2 YNNKEL (reference sequence). This CDR3 is built from 18 residues. TCRdb redid the calling of the 5' RACE reads with MiXCR, one entry per CDR3 protein. The data contain approximately 890,000 distinct CDR3 sequences, 9% to 15% of them seen just once; the ten biggest clones take up about 1.5%. In regard to this clonotype: The target antigen is unknown.

This sample was shared with a second study, whose subject was yellow fever vaccine responses in identical twins.

What was sequenced was PBMCs. The TCR sequence derives from a woman under 30 in good health. The chain employs TRBV3-1 and TRBJ2-3, with 10 bases that match TRBD2. The CDR3: CASSRAGGSKAPTDTQYF. As DNA, the CDR3 is TGTGCCAGCAGCCGAGCGGGAGGGTCCAAGGCCCCCACAGATACGCAGTATTTT.